This T cell receptor beta chain is from a study of cytomegalovirus exposure and HLA in healthy donors. The CDR3 runs to 16 residues. J gave up 3 bases and V 4 bases, and 8 bases lay outside the gene matches. CDR1 is SGHDT and CDR2 is YYEEEE in the germline V gene. Donors had nominal health at sampling but likely had unrecorded immune exposures. The PCR contained 60 Vbeta and 13 Jbeta primers. TCRdb keeps only in-frame clones here, not all; method: immunoSEQ multiplex PCR. The table lists about 170,000 clones, 65% to 90% of them singletons. This clone has only one observation. The sample taken for sequencing was PBMCs. The chain carries TRBV5-6 and TRBJ1-5, with 9 positions matching TRBD1. This sequence was found in a male donor in good health and CMV-seronegative. The CDR3 DNA reads as TGTGCCAGCAGCGACATGGGACAGGGTAACAATCAGCCCCAGCATTTT. Amino acid sequence: CASSDMGQGNNQPQHF.